These T cell receptor beta chains were read from a single sample in a study of T cell responses to AZD1222 COVID-19 vaccine. TCRdb keeps only in-frame clones here, not all; method: immunoSEQ multiplex PCR. The table includes some 100,000 clones, about 86% detected once. The sequences come from peripheral blood, collected 28 days after the second AZD1222 dose. Every receptor here comes from an adult who received the AZD1222 COVID-19 vaccine. Each CDR3 is given with its conserved first and last residue. D genes are given only for firm matches. A clone size is listed for some rows: how often the clone was seen (once, few, many), or a class if it is expanded.

size | J | D | V | DNA | CDR3
few | TRBJ2-2 | TRBD2 | TRBV4-2 | TGTGCCAGCAGCCAAGTTCCTAGCGGACAATTCACCGGGGAGCTGTTTTTT | CASSQVPSGQFTGELFF
once | TRBJ1-4 | - | TRBV30 | TGTGCCTGTGGGGAAGGGTCCCGGGGACTTAATGAAAAACTGTTTTTT | CACGEGSRGLNEKLFF
once | TRBJ1-1 | TRBD1 | TRBV30 | TGTGCCCTCAAGACAGGGTACTACACTGAAGCTTTCTTT | CALKTGYYTEAFF
once | TRBJ2-7 | - | TRBV15 | TGTGCCACCAGCCAGAGCTCTGCCGAGCAGTACTTC | CATSQSSAEQYF
- | TRBJ1-1 | - | TRBV2 | TGTGCCAGCAGACCGGACATGAACACTGAAGCTTTCTTT | CASRPDMNTEAFF
- | TRBJ1-2 | - | TRBV7-3 | TGTGCCAGCAGCTTCGACGGGCACTATGGCTACACCTTC | CASSFDGHYGYTF
- | TRBJ2-1 | - | TRBV29-1 | TGCAGCGTTGAAGAGGGGTCCTACAATGAGCAGTTCTTC | CSVEEGSYNEQFF
- | TRBJ2-3 | - | TRBV7-9 | TGTGCCAGCAGCCAAAACACAGATACGCAGTATTTT | CASSQNTDTQYF
- | TRBJ2-7 | TRBD2 | TRBV27 | TGTGCCAGCAGTTTATTAGCGGGGGGGCCCGACTACGAGCAGTACTTC | CASSLLAGGPDYEQYF
- | TRBJ2-6 | - | TRBV28 | TGTGCCAGCATGAAAAGCTCTGGGGCCAACGTCCTGACTTTC | CASMKSSGANVLTF
- | TRBJ2-3 | - | TRBV5-1 | TGCGCCAGCAGTCGGGGGATCACAGATACGCAGTATTTT | CASSRGITDTQYF
- | TRBJ2-1 | - | TRBV9 | TGTGCCAGCAGCTCGGGACCTCACAATGAGCAGTTCTTC | CASSSGPHNEQFF
- | TRBJ2-1 | TRBD2 | TRBV5-4 | TGTGCCAGCAGCCCGTGGACTAGCGGGTCACCAAATGAGCAGTTCTTC | CASSPWTSGSPNEQFF
few | TRBJ1-2 | - | TRBV6-5 | TGTGCCAGCGAAGAGGGACAAGGGACTAACTATGGCTACACCTTC | CASEEGQGTNYGYTF
- | TRBJ1-2 | - | TRBV7-2 | TGTGCCAGCAGCTTAGTGGGGGAGAACTATGGCTACACCTTC | CASSLVGENYGYTF
once | TRBJ2-5 | - | TRBV6-2/TRBV6-3 | TGTGCCAGCAGTTACGGACAGGGAGGGGAGACCCAGTACTTC | CASSYGQGGETQYF
- | TRBJ1-1 | TRBD1 | TRBV18 | TGTGCCAGCTCACCACCGGGACAGGCCCCACGCACTGAAGCTTTCTTT | CASSPPGQAPRTEAFF
- | TRBJ2-5 | - | TRBV11-2 | TGTGCCAGCAGCTTATTGCCCCAAGAGACCCAGTACTTC | CASSLLPQETQYF
- | TRBJ2-1 | TRBD2 | TRBV9 | TGTGCCAGCAGCGTACAGCGGGAGGGCCTGGGGGAGCAGTTCTTC | CASSVQREGLGEQFF
- | TRBJ2-2 | - | TRBV24-1 | TGTGCCACCAGTGATTTGTACAGGGAGGACGGGGAGCTGTTTTTT | CATSDLYREDGELFF
- | TRBJ1-1 | - | TRBV7-9 | TGTGCCAGCAGCATCGGAGGGGTCCTGACTGAAGCTTTCTTT | CASSIGGVLTEAFF